The source of this T cell receptor beta chain is a study of Tregs in tolerant kidney transplant recipients. Repertoires were generated with immunoSEQ multiplex PCR, while TCRdb's copy carries only in-frame clones and drops some. The table shows approximately 99,000 clones, with almost 90% occurring only once. About this clone itself: Its matching antigen is unknown.

Study-level findings and limits: Biological reproducibility was not directly addressed, but technical replication error appeared minimal. The most relevant donor-specific Treg TCRbeta repertoire apparently came from expansion with activated donor B cells.

V lost 3 bases and J 2 bases, leaving 8 bases between the germline ends. This CDR3 contains 13 residues. Looked up from germline, CDR1 is SNHLY and CDR2 is FYNNEI. The sequencing used CD4+ T cells from blood, collected before the transplant. The chain combines TRBV2 with TRBJ2-7, with D possibly matching TRBD2 (5 bases). This sequence originates from a human donor who received a combined kidney and bone marrow transplant. CDR3: CASSDWETYEQYF. The CDR3 DNA follows: TGTGCCAGCAGTGACTGGGAGACCTACGAGCAGTACTTC.